This T cell receptor beta chain was obtained from a study of blood T cell repertoires in COVID-19. Study as a whole: Both acute and convalescent COVID-19 samples were obtained from the United States, Italy and Spain.

Each participant's cohort was designated according to participant-reported clinical history. Produced via immunoSEQ multiplex PCR; TCRdb's table is partial and in-frame only. The table includes around 200,000 clones, roughly 90% detected once. Trimming removed 8 bases from V and 5 bases from J; junction bases left unmatched: 4. CDR1 and CDR2 (germline): MNHEY, SMNVEV (reference sequence). This CDR3 has 12 amino acids. The genes are TRBV27 and TRBJ2-5; 8 bases map to TRBD2. The specimen sequenced was PBMCs or T cells enriched from blood (not recorded which). This TCR derives from a woman aged 18-35 years who had recovered from COVID-19. CDR3 sequence: CASGTRSETQYF. CDR3 coding DNA: TGTGCCAGCGGGACTAGGAGCGAGACCCAGTACTTC.